The sequence of this T cell receptor beta chain was determined in a study of human T cells and chemical hapten exposure. One entry per CDR3 protein, called by TCRdb with MiXCR from the RACE reads. This table holds around 120,000 distinct CDR3 sequences, about 13% found once. The time point here: pre-sensitization, week 0. Specified treatment: therapeutic diphenylcyclopropenone sensitization with weekly scalp DPC. This clonotype was detected a few times. This CDR3 comprises 14 residues. Trimming removed 2 bases from V and 2 bases from J, with 9 bases in between. Per the germline V gene, CDR1 is SGHTA and CDR2 is FQGNSA.

This sequence was found in a woman between 18 and 29 years old with alopecia areata. Some clones in this sample may be carry-over from other donors' samples. This specimen consisted of whole blood, obtained in connection with sensitization to the hapten diphenylcyclopropenone (DPC). The gene calls are TRBV7-2 and TRBJ1-2; D is ambiguous. The CDR3 spells CASSLTRNNYGYTF. The CDR3 nucleotides are TGTGCCAGCAGCTTAACGAGGAACAACTATGGCTACACCTTC.